This TCR beta chain was sequenced in a study of OX40 agonist ivuxolimab in advanced cancers. Study-wide background: Patients received ivuxolimab, an intravenous treatment, every 2 weeks at 0.01 to 10 mg/kg. Dose-escalation patients' cancers were hepatocellular carcinoma, melanoma, renal cell or head and neck cancer.

Profiled with immunoSEQ multiplex PCR; TCRdb holds only in-frame clones, not every one. The repertoire holds around 83,000 clones, 91% seen once, with under 3% in the top ten. The study, taken as a whole, reports: Clonal expansion by week 6 occurred in CD4+ and CD8+ blood T cells (at 0.1 to 3.0 mg/kg).

Patients with a history of autoimmune disease or on systemic immunosuppression were excluded. Comment on this clone: Antigen unknown.

The TCR originated in an adult with an advanced solid tumor such as melanoma, head and neck, liver or kidney cancer. The source was CD4+ or CD8+ T cells sorted from blood, collected in a trial of the OX40 agonist ivuxolimab.

This chain's CDR3 is CASSQRGNTGELFF. CDR3 nucleotides: TGTGCCAGCAGCCAACGGGGGAACACCGGGGAGCTGTTTTTT. The chain is built from TRBV9 and TRBJ2-2; D possibly corresponds to TRBD2 (5 bases). With 4 bases removed from V and 1 base from J, the gap between germline ends came to 8 bases. This CDR3 is built from 14 residues. CDR1 and CDR2 from the germline V gene are SGDLS and YYNGEE.